This T cell receptor beta chain came from a study of T cell responses to AZD1222 COVID-19 vaccine. Study results and caveats: The donor cohort was predominantly white British with a female majority, and clonal diversity may have been underestimated. Spike regions recognized by vaccine-associated CD4 TCRs spanned the protein, led by 160-218 and 743-854.

Second-dose intervals of approximately 4 or approximately 12 weeks were pooled. With respect to this clone: Its target is not known.

The protocol was immunoSEQ multiplex PCR, while the TCRdb copy is restricted to in-frame clones and leaves out a portion. The top ten clones hold 1.9% of a sample with roughly 150,000 clones, roughly 88% of them seen once. The CDR3 consists of 14 residues. V lost 6 bases and J lost 2, with 11 bases in between. Germline-derived CDR1 and CDR2 are LNHDA and SQIVND (reference sequence). This sample comprised peripheral blood, obtained 28 days after the second AZD1222 dose. The receptor was derived from an adult who received the AZD1222 COVID-19 vaccine. V is TRBV19 and J is TRBJ1-5; possibly TRBD1 for D (5 bases). The CDR3 bases are TGTGCCAGTAGCTTTCAGGGAGGCAATCAGCCCCAGCATTTT. Amino acids: CASSFQGGNQPQHF. Variable domain in full (rest from reference TRBV19 and TRBJ1-5): DGGITQSPKYLFRKEGQNVTLSCEQNLNHDAMYWYRQDPGQGLRLIYYSQIVNDFQKGDIAEGYSVSREKKESFPLTVTSAQKNPTAFYLCASSFQGGNQPQHFGDGTRLSIL.